The 24 T cell receptor beta chains listed next were all sequenced from one sample in a study of shared clonotypes between healthy human individuals. Generated by immunoSEQ multiplex PCR, the TCRdb table keeps only in-frame clones and is missing some. This sample has fewer than 400,000 clones; roughly 70% occur once, and the top ten carry approximately 10%. Specimen: memory CD4+ T cells sorted from blood. The subset here: CD45RA-negative fraction. The source is a man aged 25-40 years in good health.

The CDR3 bases are TGTGCCAGCAGTGCTAGCGGGTTCGGCGAGCAGTACTTC. Translating gives CASSASGFGEQYF. The chain recombines TRBV5-4 with TRBJ2-7; TRBD2 aligns across 8 bases. The germline gives CDR1 SGHNT, CDR2 YYREEE (reference sequence). This CDR3 is built from 13 residues. J lost 6 bases, V lost 5 bases, and 7 bases had no gene match.

The V call is TRBV7-2, the J call TRBJ2-7; D unclear. This CDR3 contains 11 residues. The germline V gene has CDR1 SGHTA and CDR2 FQGNSA. Trimming took off 2 bases at V and 3 bases at J, with 2 bases between the two ends. The CDR3 nucleotides read TGTGCCAGCAGCTTAAACTACGAGCAGTACTTC. Translating gives CASSLNYEQYF.

The chain is built from TRBV6-4 and TRBJ2-5; D might be TRBD2 (6 bases). There are 13 residues in the CDR3. With 3 bases removed from V and 5 bases from J, the gap between germline ends came to 10 bases. Per germline, CDR1 MRHNA and CDR2 SNTAGT. The CDR3 loop is CASSDQAGETQYF. Here the CDR3 DNA reads TGTGCCAGCAGTGATCAGGCGGGGGAGACCCAGTACTTC.

V and J are TRBV5-5 and TRBJ2-7, with D tentatively TRBD2 (5 bases). V gave up 2 bases and J gave up 6 bases, with 15 bases separating them. This CDR3 spans 14 amino acids. The V gene's germline CDR1 is SGHKS and CDR2 YYEKEE (reference sequence). Here the CDR3 DNA reads TGTGCCAGCAGCTTCGCACTAGTTAACTCCGAGCAGTACTTC. It yields the protein CASSFALVNSEQYF.

The J gene is TRBJ2-7, the V gene TRBV6-5; perhaps TRBD1 as D (5 bases). The CDR3 consists of 16 residues. Looked up from germline, CDR1 is MNHEY and CDR2 is SVGAGI. V lost 0 bases, J lost 3 bases, and 15 bases lay in between. The CDR3 nucleotides read TGTGCCAGCAGTTACTCCCCGATGTCAGGGAACTACGAGCAGTACTTC. It is translated as CASSYSPMSGNYEQYF.

The chain joins TRBV2 to TRBJ2-2; weak D call: TRBD1 (6 bases). The germline V gene encodes CDR1 SNHLY and CDR2 FYNNEI. The CDR3 loop spans 13 amino acids. V lost 10 bases and J lost 8, with 17 bases in between. The chain's CDR3 is CAMSQGTLGELFF. The CDR3 DNA sequence: TGTGCCATGTCACAGGGTACGTTGGGGGAGCTGTTTTTT.

The chain carries TRBV29-1 and TRBJ2-3; 11 bases line up with TRBD2. In germline, CDR1 is SQVTM, CDR2 ANQGSEA. The CDR3 length is 16 residues. Trimming removed 1 base from V and 4 bases from J; junction bases left unmatched: 7. The CDR3 bases are TGCAGCGTTGAAGTTAGCGGGAGGGCCGGGGCAGATACGCAGTATTTT. Its translation is CSVEVSGRAGADTQYF.

This clone was counted at least ten times. V is TRBV4-1 and J is TRBJ2-7, with no clear D. V was shortened by 0 bases and J by 3 bases, with 12 bases between the two germline ends. The CDR3 contains 15 residues. The V gene's germline CDR1 is MGHRA and CDR2 YSYEKL. This CDR3 is CASSQDQYNYYEQYF. As DNA, the CDR3 is TGCGCCAGCAGCCAAGATCAGTACAATTACTACGAGCAGTACTTC.

J is TRBJ2-5 and V is TRBV18; D is ambiguous. CDR1 and CDR2 from the germline V gene are KGHSH and LQKENI. V gave up 5 bases and J gave up 1 base, with 11 bases separating them. The CDR3 is made up of 14 amino acids. CDR3 sequence: CASSETMGQETQYF. CDR3 coding DNA: TGTGCCAGCTCAGAGACGATGGGCCAAGAGACCCAGTACTTC.

As to this clone: One end of the junction varies from germline; a read error may be responsible. The chain couples TRBV6-4 to TRBJ2-6; D remains ambiguous. The V gene's germline CDR1 is MRHNA and CDR2 SNTAGT. The CDR3 loop spans 18 amino acids. The CDR3 region has the DNA TGTGCCAGCAGTCGGTACAACTCACAGACAAAGTCGGGCCAACGTCCTGACTTC. Encoded protein: CASSRYNSQTKSGQRPDF.

This chain joins TRBV6-5 and TRBJ2-5; 9 nucleotides match TRBD1. The germline gives CDR1 MNHEY, CDR2 SVGAGI. The CDR3 is made up of 15 amino acids. The J segment lost 4 bases and the V segment lost 5 bases, leaving 8 bases of the junction unmatched. The DNA for the CDR3 is TGTGCCAGCAGTCCCCGGGACAGGGCGGGAGAGACCCAGTACTTC. It translates to CASSPRDRAGETQYF.

The chain uses TRBV5-1 and TRBJ2-1, with 13 bases fitting TRBD2. This CDR3 contains 15 residues. Germline V gene data show CDR1 as SGHRS and CDR2 as YFSETQ. Germline trimming cut 0 bases from V and 6 bases from J; bases unmatched to any gene: 0. The CDR3 bases are TGCGCCAGCAGCTTGGGGACTAGCGGGAGCAATGAGCAGTTCTTC. Its translation is CASSLGTSGSNEQFF.

In this sample, this clone turned up once. This sequence joins TRBV5-1 and TRBJ2-3; 7 bases agree with TRBD2. The CDR3 is 14 residues long. V lost 3 bases to trimming and J lost 6 bases; unmatched junction nucleotides: 7. Germline CDR1 is SGHRS and CDR2 is YFSETQ. In DNA form, the CDR3 reads TGCGCCAGCAGCTCCCGACTAGCCGTGGATACGCAGTATTTT. Translating gives CASSSRLAVDTQYF. Complete variable domain (other parts from reference TRBV5-1 and TRBJ2-3): KAGVTQTPRYLIKTRGQQVTLSCSPISGHRSVSWYQQTPGQGLQFLFEYFSETQRNKGNFPGRFSGRQFSNSRSEMNVSTLELGDSALYLCASSSRLAVDTQYFGPGTRLTVL.

This chain links TRBV2 with TRBJ2-1; 10 bases align to TRBD2. This CDR3 contains 15 residues. V shed 6 bases and J 0 bases; nucleotides not matched to a gene: 2. The germline CDR1 and CDR2 sequences are SNHLY and FYNNEI. DNA of the CDR3: TGTGCCAGCAGCTCTAGCGGGGGCTCCTACAATGAGCAGTTCTTC. Its protein is CASSSSGGSYNEQFF. Variable domain in full (rest from reference TRBV2 and TRBJ2-1): EPEVTQTPSHQVTQMGQEVILRCVPISNHLYFYWYRQILGQKVEFLVSFYNNEISEKSEIFDDQFSVERPDGSNFTLKIRSTKLEDSAMYFCASSSSGGSYNEQFFGPGTRLTVL.

The V and J genes are TRBV11-2 and TRBJ1-1; D is unclear. V gave up 4 bases and J gave up 5 bases, with 20 bases separating them. This CDR3 has 16 amino acids. Germline V CDR1 and CDR2: SGHAT, FQNNGV. As DNA, the CDR3 is TGTGCCAGCAGCTCTCCTAGGGAACAGCGGAGGACTGAAGCTTTCTTT. Translation gives CASSSPREQRRTEAFF. The full variable domain, completed using reference TRBV11-2 and TRBJ1-1, is EAGVAQSPRYKIIEKRQSVAFWCNPISGHATLYWYQQILGQGPKLLIQFQNNGVVDDSQLPKDRFSAERLKGVDSTLKIQPAKLEDSAVYLCASSSPREQRRTEAFFGQGTRLTVV.

The chain carries TRBV11-2 and TRBJ1-3; the D is unclear. This CDR3 region has 13 residues. V was cut by 7 bases and J by 0 bases, with 7 bases left in between. Germline assignment: CDR1 SGHAT and CDR2 FQNNGV. The CDR3 region is CASTFSSGNTIYF. The CDR3 nucleotides are TGTGCCAGCACCTTTAGCTCTGGAAACACCATATATTTT.

The chain combines TRBV5-1 with TRBJ2-2; 7 nucleotides line up with TRBD2. The germline CDR1 and CDR2 sequences are SGHRS and YFSETQ. Trimming at V came to 4 bases and at J to 6 bases, leaving 12 bases not matched to a gene. The CDR3 runs 16 residues. The DNA of the CDR3 is TGCGCCAGCAGCCACCGAAGCGGGAAAAGTCCCGGGGAGCTGTTTTTT. Amino acids: CASSHRSGKSPGELFF.

The chain combines TRBV5-6 with TRBJ2-1; either TRBD1 or TRBD2 may fit D (5 bases each). Germline V gene data show CDR1 as SGHDT and CDR2 as YYEEEE. Trimming took off 4 bases at V and 12 bases at J, with 17 bases between the two ends. This CDR3 has 13 residues. The CDR3 spells CASSEGPRVWQFF. Here the CDR3 DNA reads TGTGCCAGCAGCGAGGGCCCCAGGGTCTGGCAGTTCTTC.

The chain recombines TRBV30 with TRBJ1-5, with 8 bases lining up with TRBD1. Germline assignment: CDR1 GTSNPN and CDR2 SVGIG (reference sequence). The CDR3 has 15 residues. V shed 2 bases, J shed 1 base, and the junction held 4 bases outside the gene matches. The CDR3 here is CAWSFRDRSNQPQHF. CDR3 DNA sequence: TGTGCCTGGAGTTTCCGGGACAGGAGCAATCAGCCCCAGCATTTT.

V is TRBV19 and J is TRBJ2-7; the match to TRBD2 covers 8 bases. J gave up 3 bases and V 3 bases, and 7 bases lay outside the gene matches. The CDR3 has 15 residues. The V gene's germline CDR1 is LNHDA and CDR2 SQIVND (reference sequence). The CDR3 coding sequence is TGTGCCAGTAGTATGTCGGGACTAGTCAACTACGAGCAGTACTTC. It yields the protein CASSMSGLVNYEQYF.

The chain couples TRBV6-6 to TRBJ2-1; D may be TRBD1 (5 bases). Germline V gene lookup returns CDR1 MNHNY and CDR2 SVGAGI (reference sequence). The V end lost 0 bases, the J end lost 4 bases, and 10 bases lay between the germline ends. The CDR3 consists of 15 residues. The CDR3 loop is CASSYSKTEYNEQFF. The CDR3 region has the DNA TGTGCCAGCAGTTACTCGAAGACAGAGTACAATGAGCAGTTCTTC.

The rearrangement uses TRBV28 and TRBJ2-7, with D perhaps given as TRBD1 or TRBD2 (5 bases each). CDR3 length: 12 residues. Trimming pared 10 bases from V and 2 bases from J, leaving 12 bases between. Germline V gene sequence: CDR1 MDHEN, CDR2 SYDVKM. As DNA, the CDR3 is TGTGCCACAGAGGGACGGACCTACGAGCAGTACTTC. Translated: CATEGRTYEQYF.

The V gene is TRBV19, the J gene TRBJ1-2; D not certain. Trimming stripped 1 base from V and 12 bases from J, with 12 bases between. Germline V lookup: CDR1 LNHDA, CDR2 SQIVND (reference sequence). The CDR3 covers 12 residues. In DNA, the CDR3 is TGTGCCAGTAGTATAGGGACCGGGAGGAACACCTTC. Translation gives CASSIGTGRNTF.

The chain employs TRBV6-1 and TRBJ2-7; 7 bases are a match to TRBD2. The CDR3 totals 13 residues. V shed 9 bases and J 4 bases; nucleotides not matched to a gene: 9. Germline V gives CDR1 MNHNS, CDR2 SASEGT. For the CDR3, the DNA is TGTGCCAGTTCATTCGGGACTAATTACGAGCAGTACTTC. It encodes CASSFGTNYEQYF.